Below are 15 T cell receptor beta chains sequenced from a single sample in a study of somatic mutations in cytotoxic T cells in rheumatoid arthritis. Measured with immunoSEQ multiplex PCR; TCRdb has only the in-frame clones, and not every one. The sample holds tens of thousands of clones, roughly 80% seen once. The sample was CD8+ T cells sorted from blood. These receptors were collected from an adult with rheumatoid arthritis.

This rearrangement joins TRBV7-2 to TRBJ2-2, with D unclear. The CDR3 has 16 residues. The V end was cut by 1 base, the J end by 4 bases, with 13 bases between. Per the germline V gene, CDR1 is SGHTA and CDR2 is FQGNSA. CDR3 loop: CASSLVGQVATGELFF. In DNA form, the CDR3 reads TGTGCCAGCAGCTTAGTGGGTCAGGTCGCCACCGGGGAGCTGTTTTTT.

The CDR3 DNA sequence: TGTGCCAGCAGTGAATATGGGCTCTACGAGCAGTACTTC. Its protein is CASSEYGLYEQYF. The chain joins TRBV6-1 to TRBJ2-7; D is undetermined. The germline V gene has CDR1 MNHNS and CDR2 SASEGT. Deletions cut 2 bases from V and 3 bases from J, with 8 bases between. This CDR3 spans 13 amino acids.

The chain is built from TRBV7-9 and TRBJ2-7; 7 bases are shared with TRBD2. The CDR3 runs 14 residues. Germline V lookup: CDR1 SEHNR, CDR2 FQNEAQ (reference sequence). Trimming removed 1 base from V and 3 bases from J; junction bases left unmatched: 3. CDR3: CASSLGEGNYEQYF. The CDR3 DNA follows: TGTGCCAGCAGCTTAGGGGAGGGGAACTACGAGCAGTACTTC. The whole variable domain, remainder taken from reference TRBV7-9 and TRBJ2-7, is DTGVSQNPRHKITKRGQNVTFRCDPISEHNRLYWYRQTLGQGPEFLTYFQNEAQLEKSRLLSDRFSAERPKGSFSTLEIQRTEQGDSAMYLCASSLGEGNYEQYFGPGTRLTVT.

V and J are TRBV7-9 and TRBJ1-2; possible D gene TRBD1, 5 bases. Trimming cost V 1 base and J 1 base, with 13 bases left between them. Germline V gene sequence: CDR1 SEHNR, CDR2 FQNEAQ (reference sequence). The CDR3 is 16 residues long. The CDR3: CASSLGGAGYNYGYTF. The CDR3 nucleotides read TGTGCCAGCAGCTTAGGCGGGGCAGGCTATAACTATGGCTACACCTTC.

The chain links TRBV4-1 to TRBJ1-2; 11 nucleotides match TRBD1. CDR3 length equals 15 residues. J gave up 0 bases and V 4 bases, and 1 base lay outside the gene matches. The germline gives CDR1 MGHRA, CDR2 YSYEKL. DNA of the CDR3: TGCGCCAGCAGCCCGGGACAGGGGGCTAACTATGGCTACACCTTC. Translation: CASSPGQGANYGYTF.

This rearrangement joins TRBV5-4 to TRBJ1-3; D gene ambiguous. Per the germline V gene, CDR1 is SGHNT and CDR2 is YYREEE (reference sequence). The germline V and J ends were trimmed by 3 bases and 3 bases, with 4 bases remaining between them. The CDR3 is made up of 12 amino acids. The CDR3 DNA sequence: TGTGCCAGCAGCTATGGTGGAAACACCATATATTTT. Amino acids: CASSYGGNTIYF.

CDR3 residues: CASSFAPNYGYTF. CDR3 coding DNA: TGTGCCAGCAGCTTTGCACCTAACTATGGCTACACCTTC. This chain connects TRBV6-5 to TRBJ1-2; D not resolved. The CDR3 is made up of 13 amino acids. Per germline, CDR1 MNHEY and CDR2 SVGAGI. V was cut by 6 bases and J by 0 bases, with 8 bases left in between.

The chain combines TRBV5-1 with TRBJ2-5; D is possibly TRBD2 (5 bases). Trimming shortened V by 2 bases and J by 2 bases, and 10 bases separated the two germline ends. Germline CDR1 is SGHRS and CDR2 is YFSETQ. This CDR3 spans 14 amino acids. The CDR3 nucleotides are TGCGCCAGCAGCTTTGGCGGGTATCAAGAGACCCAGTACTTC. As protein: CASSFGGYQETQYF.

The sample holds one count of this clone. The V and J genes are TRBV5-4 and TRBJ2-1; 7 bases agree with TRBD2. Trimming took 5 bases from V and 7 from J; bases not matched to a gene: 6. This CDR3 region has 13 residues. CDR1 SGHNT and CDR2 YYREEE come from the germline V gene (reference sequence). CDR3 amino acids: CASSWGEGNEQFF. CDR3 DNA sequence: TGTGCCAGCAGTTGGGGGGAGGGGAATGAGCAGTTCTTC. Full variable domain (remainder filled in from reference TRBV5-4 and TRBJ2-1): ETGVTQSPTHLIKTRGQQVTLRCSSQSGHNTVSWYQQALGQGPQFIFQYYREEENGRGNFPPRFSGLQFPNYSSELNVNALELDDSALYLCASSWGEGNEQFFGPGTRLTVL.

The chain has TRBV10-3 and TRBJ1-2; D is perhaps TRBD1 (6 bases). CDR1 is ENHRY, CDR2 SYGVKD, per germline. V was cut by 5 bases and J by 3 bases, with 19 bases left in between. This CDR3 is built from 16 residues. CDR3 DNA: TGTGCCATCAGTCACGACCTACAGGGTGGGGACTATGGCTACACCTTC. Its protein is CAISHDLQGGDYGYTF.

V usage is TRBV2 and J usage is TRBJ2-7, with D possibly being TRBD1 or TRBD2 (5 bases each). The germline V gene has CDR1 SNHLY and CDR2 FYNNEI. V lost 3 bases to trimming and J lost 4 bases, with 19 bases between them. The CDR3 contains 16 residues. The CDR3 reads CASSEWETEEGYEQYF. Written as DNA, the CDR3 is TGTGCCAGCAGTGAGTGGGAGACAGAAGAGGGGTACGAGCAGTACTTC.

The genes are TRBV13 and TRBJ2-3; possibly TRBD2 for D (7 bases). CDR1 PRHDT and CDR2 FYEKMQ come from the germline V gene (reference sequence). The length of the CDR3 is 16 residues. Deletions cut 4 bases from V and 6 bases from J, with 20 bases between. CDR3 protein: CASSSDGGPHGDTQYF. The CDR3 DNA reads as TGTGCCAGCAGCTCCGACGGGGGGCCCCATGGGGATACGCAGTATTTT.

The rearrangement joins TRBV5-4 to TRBJ1-2; D not certain. Germline V gene lookup returns CDR1 SGHNT and CDR2 YYREEE (reference sequence). V was trimmed by 0 bases and J by 4 bases, leaving 13 bases between them. The CDR3 totals 15 residues. The CDR3 coding sequence is TGTGCCAGCAGCTTGGAGCCAGGCTCTATCTATGGCTACACCTTC. Protein: CASSLEPGSIYGYTF. Together with reference TRBV5-4 and TRBJ1-2, the CDR3 gives the full variable domain: ETGVTQSPTHLIKTRGQQVTLRCSSQSGHNTVSWYQQALGQGPQFIFQYYREEENGRGNFPPRFSGLQFPNYSSELNVNALELDDSALYLCASSLEPGSIYGYTFGSGTRLTVV.

This clone came up once. The V and J genes are TRBV25-1 and TRBJ2-1, with D unclear. CDR3 length equals 11 residues. The germline V gene encodes CDR1 MGHDK and CDR2 SYGVNS. V lost 4 bases to trimming and J lost 9 bases, with 7 bases between them. DNA of the CDR3: TGTGCCAGCAGTGTGGGTGCTGAGCAGTTCTTC. Its protein is CASSVGAEQFF.

CDR3 DNA: TGTGCCAGTAGTTCAGACTCCGGGACAGGCTCCTACGAGCAGTACTTC. Translated: CASSSDSGTGSYEQYF. V usage is TRBV19 and J usage is TRBJ2-7, with 8 bases identical to TRBD1. V lost 5 bases, J lost 0 bases, and 9 bases stayed unmatched. CDR3 length: 16 residues. Germline V CDR1 and CDR2: LNHDA, SQIVND (reference sequence).